One and the same sample provided the 26 T cell receptor beta chains below, sequenced in a study of T cells after yellow fever vaccination. TCRdb re-analysed the 5' RACE reads in MiXCR, keeping a single row per CDR3 protein. The table lists approximately 250,000 distinct CDR3 sequences, 3.6% of them singletons. Sequenced material: PBMCs, taken 15 days after the yellow fever booster vaccination. Every receptor here comes from a man aged 18 to 30 who received the YFV17D yellow fever vaccine.

Ten or more counts support this clonotype. This chain joins TRBV5-6 and TRBJ1-5; the D gene is possibly TRBD1 (5 bases). This CDR3 is 15 amino acids long. V was shortened by 0 bases and J by 0 bases, with 7 bases between the two germline ends. The V gene's germline CDR1 is SGHDT and CDR2 YYEEEE. CDR3 DNA sequence: TGTGCCAGCAGCTTGGTAGGGGATAGCAATCAGCCCCAGCATTTT. The encoded protein is CASSLVGDSNQPQHF.

This clonotype was picked up many times. V and J are TRBV10-3 and TRBJ2-5; weak D call: TRBD1 (6 bases). The V end lost 3 bases, the J end lost 2 bases, and 10 bases lay between the germline ends. From germline, CDR1 is ENHRY and CDR2 SYGVKD. The CDR3 consists of 14 residues. CDR3 loop: CAISDWDKQETQYF. The DNA of the CDR3 is TGTGCCATCAGTGATTGGGACAAGCAAGAGACCCAGTACTTC.

At least ten counts were recorded for this clonotype. The gene calls are TRBV7-2 and TRBJ2-5; maybe TRBD2 (6 bases). Germline V gene data show CDR1 as SGHTA and CDR2 as FQGNSA. V lost 2 bases to trimming and J lost 7 bases, with 14 bases between them. This CDR3 has 14 amino acids. The CDR3 coding sequence is TGTGCCAGCAGCTTATCCCCGGGACTGGGGACCCAGTACTTC. Amino acid sequence: CASSLSPGLGTQYF.

This clonotype was seen at least ten times. The chain joins TRBV5-1 to TRBJ1-5; D remains ambiguous. Germline V gene sequence: CDR1 SGHRS, CDR2 YFSETQ. Trimming removed 0 bases at V and 5 bases at J, with 9 bases between. The CDR3 contains 14 residues. CDR3 region: CASSLVGLDQPQHF. The CDR3 nucleotides are TGCGCCAGCAGCTTGGTGGGATTGGATCAGCCCCAGCATTTT.

This clonotype came up many times. The V call is TRBV28, the J call TRBJ2-2, with D uncertain. This CDR3 has 12 residues. Trimming cost V 8 bases and J 2 bases, with 6 bases left between them. Germline V gene data show CDR1 as MDHEN and CDR2 as SYDVKM. CDR3 sequence: CASLGNTGELFF. For the CDR3, the DNA is TGTGCCAGCCTCGGAAACACCGGGGAGCTGTTTTTT. Complete variable domain (other parts from reference TRBV28 and TRBJ2-2): DVKVTQSSRYLVKRTGEKVFLECVQDMDHENMFWYRQDPGLGLRLIYFSYDVKMKEKGDIPEGYSVSREKKERFSLILESASTNQTSMYLCASLGNTGELFFGEGSRLTVL.

This clonotype was seen only a few times. This sequence joins TRBV4-2 and TRBJ2-2; TRBD2 agrees at 9 bases. V dropped 1 base and J dropped 6; count of bases not matched to a gene: 12. The CDR3 is 18 amino acids. CDR1 and CDR2 (germline): LGHNA, YNFKEQ. The CDR3 nucleotides read TGTGCCAGCAGCCAAGGCGGGGGGGCATGGTTCAACGCCGGGGAGCTGTTTTTT. Residues: CASSQGGGAWFNAGELFF.

This clonotype has at least ten counts. The V gene is TRBV7-2, the J gene TRBJ2-7; D might be TRBD1 (5 bases). Per germline, CDR1 SGHTA and CDR2 FQGNSA. With 1 base removed from V and 0 bases from J, the gap between germline ends came to 7 bases. CDR3 length equals 14 residues. The CDR3 DNA sequence: TGTGCCAGCAGCTTAGACAGGAGCTCCTACGAGCAGTACTTC. As protein: CASSLDRSSYEQYF.

This clonotype was observed at least ten times. The chain couples TRBV7-9 to TRBJ2-3; D could derive from TRBD1 or TRBD2 (6 bases each). CDR1 is SEHNR and CDR2 is FQNEAQ in the germline V gene (reference sequence). The ends were cut back, 4 bases at V and 4 bases at J, with 12 bases in the middle. The CDR3 contains 14 residues. CDR3 amino acids: CASSSRRGADTQYF. CDR3 DNA sequence: TGTGCCAGCAGCTCGAGGAGGGGGGCAGATACGCAGTATTTT.

Comments on this clonotype: This may come from a read error, since a much larger clone is one base off. The chain is built from TRBV12-3 or TRBV12-4 and TRBJ2-1; unclear D gene. The CDR3 runs 16 residues. The CDR3 loop is CASCFALAATYNEQFF. The CDR3 coding sequence is TGTGCCAGCTGTTTTGCGTTGGCTGCCACCTACAATGAGCAGTTCTTC.

This clonotype was counted at least ten times. This chain connects TRBV20-1 to TRBJ1-6, with a weak D call TRBD1 (5 bases). Germline V gene sequence: CDR1 DFQATT, CDR2 SNEGSKA (reference sequence). Trimming cost V 6 bases and J 9 bases, with 12 bases left between them. The CDR3 extends over 12 amino acids. In nucleotides, the CDR3 is TGCAGTGCCGTAGACAGTGCTTCACCCCTCCACTTT. It translates to CSAVDSASPLHF.

In this sample, this clonotype turned up many times. This chain uses TRBV15 with TRBJ1-5, with D unclear. Germline CDR1 LNHNV, CDR2 YYDKDF (reference sequence). Trimming cost V 0 bases and J 1 base, with 13 bases left between them. This CDR3 comprises 17 residues. CDR3 loop: CATSRDVAGPSNQPQHF. The DNA for the CDR3 is TGTGCCACCAGCAGAGATGTGGCAGGACCAAGCAATCAGCCCCAGCATTTT.

At least ten counts were recorded for this clonotype. This chain links TRBV5-6 with TRBJ2-3; 8 bases agree with TRBD2. The J segment lost 0 bases and the V segment lost 4 bases, leaving 10 bases of the junction unmatched. Germline values: CDR1 SGHDT, CDR2 YYEEEE. The CDR3 covers 17 residues. Here the CDR3 reads CASSGPLAGPSTDTQYF. The CDR3 DNA follows: TGTGCCAGCAGCGGGCCCCTAGCGGGTCCCAGCACAGATACGCAGTATTTT.

This clonotype came up many times. This chain links TRBV15 with TRBJ2-7; maybe TRBD1 (5 bases). Trimming took 6 bases from V and 9 from J, leaving 18 bases between them. This CDR3 contains 13 residues. The germline CDR1 and CDR2 sequences are LNHNV and YYDKDF (reference sequence). This chain's CDR3 is CATSTGFGFGQYV. The CDR3 region has the DNA TGTGCCACCAGTACAGGTTTTGGTTTCGGGCAGTACGTC.

This clonotype showed up many times. The chain uses TRBV28 and TRBJ1-2; D is unresolved. The V end was cut by 8 bases, the J end by 0 bases, with 7 bases between. Germline-derived CDR1 and CDR2 are MDHEN and SYDVKM. The CDR3 spans 12 residues. The CDR3: CASANTNYGYTF. Here the CDR3 DNA reads TGTGCCAGCGCTAATACTAACTATGGCTACACCTTC.

The table lists this clonotype with many counts. The chain combines TRBV19 with TRBJ2-1, with 12 bases matching TRBD2. This CDR3 region has 14 residues. The V and J ends lost 7 bases and 6 bases, in that order; junction bases with no gene match: 4. Germline CDR1 reads LNHDA; CDR2 reads SQIVND (reference sequence). CDR3 in amino acids: CASKTSGGLNEQFF. The CDR3 DNA is TGTGCCAGTAAGACTAGCGGGGGTCTCAATGAGCAGTTCTTC.

This clonotype was seen many times. This chain connects TRBV12-3 or TRBV12-4 to TRBJ2-5; D is perhaps TRBD2 (6 bases). The CDR3 is 15 residues long. Trimming pared 7 bases from V and 4 bases from J, leaving 19 bases between. CDR3 sequence: CASTHRDSRGETQYF. CDR3 DNA: TGTGCCAGCACCCATCGGGACTCTAGAGGAGAGACCCAGTACTTC.

This clonotype was detected ten times or more. This chain links TRBV7-9 with TRBJ2-5; TRBD1 is a possible D gene (6 bases). This CDR3 has 14 residues. V dropped 7 bases and J dropped 2 bases, with 14 bases sitting between them. From germline, CDR1 is SEHNR and CDR2 FQNEAQ (reference sequence). The CDR3 DNA is TGTGCCAGCAACGAAGGACAGAGGCAAGAGACCCAGTACTTC. It codes for CASNEGQRQETQYF.

This clonotype has ten or more counts. The junction does not match germline at one end; this may be a read error. The chain is built from TRBV29-1 and TRBJ2-3, with 8 bases aligning to TRBD1. The CDR3 loop spans 13 amino acids. Per germline, CDR1 SQVTM and CDR2 ANQGSEA. The CDR3 protein is CSVEWQGADTQYF. CDR3 coding DNA: TGCAGCGTTGAGTGGCAGGGGGCAGACACGCAGTATTTT.

This clonotype was seen at least ten times. This sequence joins TRBV7-9 and TRBJ2-1; TRBD2 might be the D (7 bases). CDR3 size: 14 residues. V was trimmed by 3 bases and J by 7 bases, leaving 13 bases between them. Per the germline V gene, CDR1 is SEHNR and CDR2 is FQNEAQ (reference sequence). The chain's CDR3 is CASSLGGAGNEQFF. The CDR3 DNA sequence: TGTGCCAGCAGCTTGGGGGGGGCCGGAAATGAGCAGTTCTTC.

This clonotype appeared many times. This chain uses TRBV7-2 with TRBJ1-5; D not certain. The CDR3 is 13 residues long. Trimming shortened V by 5 bases and J by 4 bases, and 9 bases separated the two germline ends. Looked up from germline, CDR1 is SGHTA and CDR2 is FQGNSA. CDR3 residues: CASSPNGNQPQHF. CDR3 DNA: TGTGCCAGCAGCCCTAACGGGAATCAGCCCCAGCATTTT.

The table lists this clonotype with many counts. This sequence joins TRBV29-1 and TRBJ1-3; D gene unclear. Germline CDR1 and CDR2: SQVTM and ANQGSEA. This CDR3 spans 13 amino acids. This CDR3 is CRDPRKPGNTIYF. CDR3 nucleotides: TGCAGAGATCCACGGAAACCTGGAAACACCATATATTTT.

This clonotype has at least ten counts. This rearrangement joins TRBV7-2 to TRBJ1-1, with D perhaps matching TRBD1 (6 bases). This CDR3 contains 15 residues. V was trimmed by 5 bases and J by 0 bases, leaving 13 bases between them. Germline lookup yields CDR1 SGHTA and CDR2 FQGNSA. The CDR3 sequence is CASSVQGNMNTEAFF. CDR3 in DNA: TGTGCCAGCAGCGTCCAGGGGAACATGAACACTGAAGCTTTCTTT. Complete variable domain (other parts from reference TRBV7-2 and TRBJ1-1): GAGVSQSPSNKVTEKGKDVELRCDPISGHTALYWYRQSLGQGLEFLIYFQGNSAPDKSGLPSDRFSAERTGGSVSTLTIQRTQQEDSAVYLCASSVQGNMNTEAFFGQGTRLTVV.

This clonotype was detected ten times or more. The chain combines TRBV4-2 with TRBJ2-3; D call uncertain. The CDR3 covers 13 residues. In germline, CDR1 is LGHNA, CDR2 YNFKEQ. The V gene lost 1 base and the J gene lost 6 bases, with 8 bases spanning the gap. The CDR3 sequence is CASSQATLDTQYF. CDR3 DNA sequence: TGTGCCAGCAGCCAAGCTACGCTTGATACGCAGTATTTT.

This clonotype was counted ten times or more. The rearrangement joins TRBV7-2 to TRBJ2-3; 10 bases agree with TRBD2. With V trimmed by 7 bases and J by 5 bases, 6 bases remained unmatched. Germline loops: CDR1 SGHTA, CDR2 FQGNSA. The CDR3 covers 14 residues. In nucleotides, the CDR3 is TGTGCCAGCACCCCGGGACTAGCGAAAGATACGCAGTATTTT. It is translated as CASTPGLAKDTQYF.

The sample holds many counts of this clonotype. This sequence joins TRBV6-2 or TRBV6-3 and TRBJ2-2, with TRBD1 matching 9 bases. The CDR3 is 17 residues long. The junction had 13 bases not matched to a gene; V was cut back by 5 bases and J by 6 bases. The germline V gene encodes CDR1 MNHEY and CDR2 SVGEGT. Here the CDR3 reads CASSPFGTGTVAGELFF. The CDR3 DNA reads as TGTGCCAGCAGTCCCTTCGGGACAGGGACGGTCGCCGGGGAGCTGTTTTTT.

This clonotype was observed a few times. The chain is built from TRBV5-6 and TRBJ1-5; D remains unclear. The CDR3 extends over 13 amino acids. Germline V lookup: CDR1 SGHDT, CDR2 YYEEEE. Trimming removed 2 bases from V and 9 bases from J, with 12 bases in between. The CDR3 is CASSLKGSGPQHF. As DNA, the CDR3 is TGTGCCAGCAGCTTAAAGGGCTCAGGGCCCCAGCATTTT.